This is a list of T cell receptor beta chains from one sample in a study of blood T cells in healthy people across ages. TCRdb itself ran the 5' RACE reads through MiXCR, one entry per CDR3 protein. In the table there are roughly 830,000 distinct CDR3 sequences, about 59% of which are singletons. The sequenced material came from blood. Receptor source: a man aged 25 to 45 in good health. CDR3s leave out the opening cysteine and the closing phenylalanine or tryptophan. Rows may omit the clone size; those that give it use once, few, many or a size class.

>TRBV11-2|19|few
ASSLDSGLGGAGYSNQPQH
>TRBV13|15|NA
ASSLGSGRGLYNEQF
>TRBV20-1|16|NA
SARDQGRLAGGMKTQY
>TRBV12-3/TRBV12-4|11|NA
ASSFWAEETQY
>TRBV29-1|8|NA
SFGDAEQY
>TRBV11-2|12|NA
ASGPVAVYNEQF
>TRBV2|13|NA
ASSKGQGTNEKLF
>TRBV10-3|12|NA
AISRLAGGDTQY
>TRBV27|13|NA
ASSKGQGGTDTQY
>TRBV14|15|NA
ASSQSVTPVPYYGYT
>TRBV20-1|11|NA
SAHTDRVETQY
>TRBV20-1|12|once
SASRTSGGYEQY
>TRBV12-3/TRBV12-4|13|NA
ASSSTRGRQGDKY
>TRBV6-2/TRBV6-3|14|NA
ASSPSGSLGKNIQY
>TRBV6-2/TRBV6-3|14|few
ASSPGTAAGLWPQH
>TRBV28|15|NA
ASSLVGQATSNYGYT
>TRBV4-1|13|NA
ASSQEERAGDTQY
>TRBV6-6|12|NA
ASSSPGLADTQY
>TRBV7-2|13|few
ASSLEGTGVNGYT
>TRBV6-2/TRBV6-3|13|NA
ASSYAGTSTDTQY
>TRBV9|13|few
ASSVGAGAYNEQF
>TRBV10-3|14|NA
AISAAGTSGYNEQF
>TRBV9|14|NA
ASSPGGFGSYNEQF
>TRBV15|11|once
ATSRDTQGEAF
>TRBV15|12|NA
ATRAGDLYNEQF
>TRBV10-3|13|NA
AISGGLARHNEQF
>TRBV4-3|13|NA
ASSQGGGLQETQY